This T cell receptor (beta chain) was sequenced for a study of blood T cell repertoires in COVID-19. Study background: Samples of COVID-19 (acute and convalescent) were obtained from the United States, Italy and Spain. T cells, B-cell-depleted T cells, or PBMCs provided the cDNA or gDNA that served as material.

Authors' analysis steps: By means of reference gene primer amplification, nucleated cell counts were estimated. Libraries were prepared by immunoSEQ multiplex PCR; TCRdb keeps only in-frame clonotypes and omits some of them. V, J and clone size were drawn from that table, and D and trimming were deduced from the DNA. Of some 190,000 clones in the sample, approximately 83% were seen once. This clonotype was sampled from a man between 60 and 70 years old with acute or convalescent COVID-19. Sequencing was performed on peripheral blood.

The CDR3 nucleotides are TGTGCCAGTAGTGCCAGTCACAGGGAAGAGGCGCTCTATGGCTACACCTTC. Translating it yields CASSASHREEALYGYTF. This chain connects TRBV19 to TRBJ1-2; a weak D match, TRBD1 (6 bases). V was shortened by 5 bases and J by 4 bases, with 23 bases between the two germline ends. Germline CDR1 LNHDA, CDR2 SQIVND (reference sequence). The CDR3 has 17 amino acids.